This is a list of T cell receptor beta chains from one sample in a study of shared clonotypes between healthy human individuals. TCRdb keeps only in-frame clones here, not all; method: immunoSEQ multiplex PCR. The sample comprises a few million clones, approximately 96% of which are singletons, and around 0.13% rests with the top ten. Sequenced input: naive CD4+ T cells sorted from blood. The source of these receptors is a man aged 18 to 35 in good health. Each CDR3 is given with its conserved first and last residue. The D gene is left open where the match is weak. Some rows mark clone size as missing; the rest say once, few, many or name a class of expanded clone.

cdr3_nt cdr3_aa v_call clone_size j_call d_call
TGTGCCAGTCCAGAGGGGAGGGAGGGAGAAAAACTGTTTTTT CASPEGREGEKLFF TRBV21-1 NA TRBJ1-4 NA
TGTGCCATCAGTGAGTCGCTGGCAGAGACCCAGTACTTC CAISESLAETQYF TRBV10-3 NA TRBJ2-5 NA
TGTGCCAGCAGTCACCAGGGCATCAGCAATCAGCCCCAGCATTTT CASSHQGISNQPQHF TRBV28 NA TRBJ1-5 NA
TGCGCCAGCAGCCTTGGACTTCAGGAGAGGGAGACCCAGTACTTC CASSLGLQERETQYF TRBV5-1 NA TRBJ2-5 NA
TGTGCCAGCAGCCAAGGGGGCAGCAACTATGGCTACACCTTC CASSQGGSNYGYTF TRBV7-9 NA TRBJ1-2 TRBD1
TGTGCCAGCAGCCAAGTCGTAGGAGGCCCGAACACCGGGGAGCTGTTTTTT CASSQVVGGPNTGELFF TRBV14 NA TRBJ2-2 NA
TGTGCCAGCAGCTTTAGCGGGCTAAGCTCCTACGAGCAGTACTTC CASSFSGLSSYEQYF TRBV7-2 once TRBJ2-7 TRBD2
TGTGCCAGCAGCTTAGCAGGGACAGCGACCTACGAGCAGTACTTC CASSLAGTATYEQYF TRBV11-2 NA TRBJ2-7 TRBD1
TGCGCCAGCAGCCAAGGACTCGGGGGAGGCACTGAAGCTTTCTTT CASSQGLGGGTEAFF TRBV4-3 NA TRBJ1-1 NA
TGTGCCAGCAGCGGGGGACGGGACCGGGGTTTCCACTTT CASSGGRDRGFHF TRBV27 NA TRBJ1-6 NA
TGTGCCAGCAGCGCAGGGACAGGAGGCACTGAAGCTTTCTTT CASSAGTGGTEAFF TRBV11-2 NA TRBJ1-1 TRBD1
TGCGCCAGCAATAGCTTTAGCACAGATACGCAGTATTTT CASNSFSTDTQYF TRBV10-2 NA TRBJ2-3 NA
TGTGCCAGCAGCCGTGGGGATACGCAGTATTTT CASSRGDTQYF TRBV7-9 NA TRBJ2-3 NA
TGTGCCTGCCGGGGGGCCCCGGGGGGCGGTGAAAAACTGTTTTTT CACRGAPGGGEKLFF TRBV30 NA TRBJ1-4 NA
TGTGCCAGCAGTCCGCGACAGGAAACCTATGGCTACACCTTC CASSPRQETYGYTF TRBV27 NA TRBJ1-2 NA
TGCGCCAGCAGCTTAGGGACTAGCGCCTTAGTGGCCTACGAGCAGTACTTC CASSLGTSALVAYEQYF TRBV5-1 NA TRBJ2-7 TRBD2
TGCGCCAGCAGCCAAGTAGGGACTAGAGGCTCCTACGAGCAGTACTTC CASSQVGTRGSYEQYF TRBV4-3 NA TRBJ2-7 TRBD2
TGTGCCAGCTCACCAGAACAGGCTAGCGGGAGAGATATTGAGCAGTTCTTC CASSPEQASGRDIEQFF TRBV18 once TRBJ2-1 TRBD2
TGTGCCAGCAGCCGAGGCGTAGCGGGGATGGATACGCAGTATTTT CASSRGVAGMDTQYF TRBV6-4 once TRBJ2-3 TRBD2
TGCGCCAGCAGCTTGGCCGGGACAGGGGCTAAGGGCTACACCTTC CASSLAGTGAKGYTF TRBV5-1 NA TRBJ1-2 TRBD1
TGTGCCAGCAGAACCTCCGGGACGACCTACAATGAGCAGTTCTTC CASRTSGTTYNEQFF TRBV6-5 NA TRBJ2-1 NA
TGTGCCAGCAGCTTAGTGGGGGACAGAAAAGAGACCCAGTACTTC CASSLVGDRKETQYF TRBV7-8 once TRBJ2-5 TRBD1
TGCGCCAGCAGCTTGGACAGCAGCTCCTACAATGAGCAGTTCTTC CASSLDSSSYNEQFF TRBV5-1 NA TRBJ2-1 NA
TGTGCCAGCAGCCCCGTGACAGCTAACTATGGCTACACCTTC CASSPVTANYGYTF TRBV7-2 once TRBJ1-2 NA
TGTGCCAGCAGCGCGGGGACAGGGGGCGCTTCCCTGAACATTCAGTACTTC CASSAGTGGASLNIQYF TRBV11-2 NA TRBJ2-4 TRBD1
TGCGCCAGCAGTCAGAGTCAGAGCACTGAAGCTTTCTTT CASSQSQSTEAFF TRBV5-1 NA TRBJ1-1 NA
TGTGCCAGCAGCGCCCCCGGGAGTAACAGCGAGCAGTACTTC CASSAPGSNSEQYF TRBV9 once TRBJ2-7 NA
TGCGCCAGCAGCCAAGTTCTAGTCTTGGACAGGGCTGGGGAGACCCAGTACTTC CASSQVLVLDRAGETQYF TRBV4-3 NA TRBJ2-5 TRBD1
TGCGCCAGCAGCCAAGGACAGGTTTCCTACAATGAGCAGTTCTTC CASSQGQVSYNEQFF TRBV4-3 NA TRBJ2-1 NA
TGTGCCAGCACTCAGACCGGGACAGGGCATGGCTACACCTTC CASTQTGTGHGYTF TRBV2 NA TRBJ1-2 TRBD1
TGTGCCAGCAGCTTGCAAACGCAGGCGCTTGGTTCACCCCTCCACTTT CASSLQTQALGSPLHF TRBV5-4 NA TRBJ1-6 NA
TGTGCCAGCAGCCAGGGTAATAGCAATCAGCCCCAGCATTTT CASSQGNSNQPQHF TRBV27 few TRBJ1-5 NA
TGTGCCAGCAGCTCGGCGCTTTGGGCCACTGAAGCTTTCTTT CASSSALWATEAFF TRBV11-2 NA TRBJ1-1 NA
TGCGCCAGCAGTGGAAGACTAGCGGGGGGCACAGATACGCAGTATTTT CASSGRLAGGTDTQYF TRBV10-1 once TRBJ2-3 TRBD2
TGTGCCAGCAGTTTAGTCTTTAGCGGCCAAGAGACCCAGTACTTC CASSLVFSGQETQYF TRBV27 NA TRBJ2-5 NA
TGTGCCAGCTCACGGGGGATGGGTGAAAAACTGTTTTTT CASSRGMGEKLFF TRBV18 NA TRBJ1-4 NA
TGTGCCAGCAGTGGTGTGGGGAAAGAGACCCAGTACTTC CASSGVGKETQYF TRBV2 NA TRBJ2-5 NA
TGTGCCAGCAGCTTAGCGGGGGCAACCGAAAGCTATACGCAGTATTTT CASSLAGATESYTQYF TRBV7-8 NA TRBJ2-3 NA